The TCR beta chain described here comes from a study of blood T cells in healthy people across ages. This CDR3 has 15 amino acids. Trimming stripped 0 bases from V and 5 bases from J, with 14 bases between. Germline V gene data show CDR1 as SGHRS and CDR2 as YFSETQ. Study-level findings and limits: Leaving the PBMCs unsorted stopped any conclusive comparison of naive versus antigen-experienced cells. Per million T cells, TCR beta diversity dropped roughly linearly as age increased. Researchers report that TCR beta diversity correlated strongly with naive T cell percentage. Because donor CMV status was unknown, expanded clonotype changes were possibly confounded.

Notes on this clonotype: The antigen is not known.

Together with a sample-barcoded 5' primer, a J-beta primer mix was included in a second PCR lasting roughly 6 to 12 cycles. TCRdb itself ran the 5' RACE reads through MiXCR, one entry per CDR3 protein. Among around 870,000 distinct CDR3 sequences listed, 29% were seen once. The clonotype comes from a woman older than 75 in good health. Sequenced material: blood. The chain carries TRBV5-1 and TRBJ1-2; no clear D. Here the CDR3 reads CASSLGTLEGYGYTF. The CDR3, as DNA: TGCGCCAGCAGCTTGGGGACTTTAGAGGGTTATGGCTACACCTTC.